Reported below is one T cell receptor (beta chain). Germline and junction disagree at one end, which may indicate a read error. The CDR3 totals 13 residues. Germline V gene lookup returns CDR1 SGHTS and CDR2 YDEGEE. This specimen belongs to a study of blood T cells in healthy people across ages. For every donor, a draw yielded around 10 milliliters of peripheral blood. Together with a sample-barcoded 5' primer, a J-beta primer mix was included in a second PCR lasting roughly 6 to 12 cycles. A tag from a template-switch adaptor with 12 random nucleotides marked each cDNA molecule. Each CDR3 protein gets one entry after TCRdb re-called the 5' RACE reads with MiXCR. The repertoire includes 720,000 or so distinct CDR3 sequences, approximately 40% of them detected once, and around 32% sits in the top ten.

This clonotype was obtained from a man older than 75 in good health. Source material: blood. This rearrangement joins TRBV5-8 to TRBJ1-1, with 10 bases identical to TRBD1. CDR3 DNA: TGTGCCAGCGGCTTGAGACAGGGGGCCTCAGCTTTCTTT. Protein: CASGLRQGASAFF.